Described below is a single T cell receptor (beta chain) sequence and its context. This CDR3 has 15 residues. The V gene end was trimmed by 4 bases and the J gene end by 3 bases; junction bases not matched to a gene: 2. The germline V gene has CDR1 SQVTM and CDR2 ANQGSEA. This record belongs to a study of blood T cell repertoires in COVID-19. About the study: The United States, Italy and Spain supplied acute and convalescent COVID-19 samples.

Libraries were prepared by immunoSEQ multiplex PCR; TCRdb keeps only in-frame clonotypes and omits some of them. The sample lists approximately 300,000 clones; approximately 88% were seen once. The V call is TRBV29-1, the J call TRBJ2-3; 15 positions match TRBD2. This sequence originates from a man aged 60-69 years who had recovered from COVID-19. Sequences were obtained from PBMCs or T cells enriched from blood (not recorded which). The CDR3 DNA reads as TGCAGCGTTGTAGGGACTAGCGGGAGGACAGATACGCAGTATTTT. Its protein product is CSVVGTSGRTDTQYF.